This T cell receptor beta chain was captured by sequencing in a study of T cells in Graves' hyperthyroidism and ophthalmopathy. Study details: Before any treatment, at initial diagnosis, peripheral blood was collected. General study findings and limits: Blood also carried most thyroid clonotypes expanded above 0.001.

The sample holds a few counts of this clonotype. Its target is unknown. Trimming left V 7 bases short and J 7 bases short, with 14 bases between. This CDR3 spans 12 amino acids. RNA transcripts yielded amplified TCR beta CDR3 regions. The TCR CDR3 first-round RT-PCR relied on the HTBI primer set. TCRdb ran MiXCR on the multiplex PCR reads and lists one entry per CDR3 protein. Counted here are 250,000 to 400,000 distinct CDR3 sequences, approximately 13% occurring once; the ten biggest clones make up around 32%. A roughly 9.3 ml volume of fresh peripheral blood provided the PBMCs. The specimen sequenced was blood. The receptor was isolated from a woman between 40 and 55 years old with Graves' ophthalmopathy. The chain uses TRBV12-3 or TRBV12-4 and TRBJ2-7; perhaps TRBD1 as D (5 bases). In DNA form, the CDR3 reads TGTGCCAGCACCCGACAGTTGTCTGAGCAGTACTTC. This gives the protein CASTRQLSEQYF.